This T cell receptor (beta chain) was found in a study of CD8+ T cells in alopecia areata. Looking at the study overall: The drug, oral tofacitinib, was given to treated patients at 5 to 10 mg twice daily.

The CDR3 contains 11 residues. Germline CDR1 MNHEY, CDR2 SMNVEV (reference sequence). V lost 6 bases and J 4 bases, leaving 4 bases between the germline ends. Following RNA extraction, reverse transcription yielded cDNA that acted as the sequencing template. Profiling relied on immunoSEQ multiplex PCR, and the TCRdb table lists in-frame clones only, not all of them. The sample includes some 150,000 clones, approximately 70% seen only once; the top ten take roughly an eighth. This clone was recorded once. Those with alopecia areata gave lesional scalp punch biopsies and peripheral blood. This receptor was taken from a human donor with alopecia areata. J is TRBJ2-1 and V is TRBV27; D unresolved. The input for sequencing was CD8+ T cells sorted from blood, taken at week 0. CDR3 amino acids: CASSRYNEQFF. CDR3 sequence (DNA): TGTGCCAGCAGCCGATACAATGAGCAGTTCTTC.